This TCR beta chain comes out of a study of human T cells and chemical hapten exposure. This clonotype was seen many times. What it recognizes is unknown. Time point meaning: pre-sensitization, week 0. The treatment here: therapeutic diphenylcyclopropenone sensitization with weekly scalp DPC. Findings and limits, study-wide: The study found expanded TCRs formed significantly more large CDR3 similarity clusters than controls.

TCRdb independently ran MiXCR on the RACE reads; one entry per CDR3 protein. The data show roughly 380,000 distinct CDR3 sequences, approximately 5.1% seen once. Germline V lookup: CDR1 SQVTM, CDR2 ANQGSEA. Trimming took 6 bases from V and 11 from J; bases not matched to a gene: 9. This CDR3 region has 11 residues. The sample was whole blood, taken in connection with sensitization to the hapten diphenylcyclopropenone (DPC). This TCR derives from a woman in her fifties or sixties with alopecia areata. Some clones in this sample may be carry-over from other donors' samples. The chain uses TRBV29-1 and TRBJ2-7; 8 positions agree with TRBD1. In nucleotides, the CDR3 is TGCAGCGTAGAAAAGGACAGGGTGGAGTACTTC. Residues: CSVEKDRVEYF.